The clone carrying this T cell receptor (beta chain) was observed many times. Its specificity is not known. The CDR3 loop spans 13 amino acids. In germline, CDR1 is SQVTM, CDR2 ANQGSEA. The ends were cut back, 7 bases at V and 3 bases at J, with 16 bases in the middle. The data derive from a study of T-cell reconstitution after alpha-beta-depleted transplantation in children. Notes on the study in general: Newly generated T cells supplied most T-cell counts and diversity one year post-transplant. Surviving recipient T cells and thymic progenitors underlay high day-60 TCRbeta diversity in some patients. Reports say that about two months after transplant, the alpha-beta T cells came out of several hundred graft clones that had expanded.

Preparation of the TCRbeta library was carried out with unique molecular identifiers. TCRdb recomputed calls from the PCR reads with MiXCR, one row per CDR3 protein. The sample holds hundreds of thousands of distinct CDR3 sequences, around 10% seen once. V is TRBV29-1 and J is TRBJ2-7, with D possibly matching TRBD1 (6 bases). Sequences were derived from peripheral blood, sampled 180 days after TCRalphabeta/CD19-depleted stem cell transplant. This TCR came from a male patient aged 2-15 years who had a stem cell transplant for chronic granulomatous disease, so the T cells may come from the graft donor. CDR3 in amino acids: CSATQGGYYEQYF. In DNA form, the CDR3 reads TGCAGCGCCACCCAAGGGGGATACTACGAGCAGTACTTC.